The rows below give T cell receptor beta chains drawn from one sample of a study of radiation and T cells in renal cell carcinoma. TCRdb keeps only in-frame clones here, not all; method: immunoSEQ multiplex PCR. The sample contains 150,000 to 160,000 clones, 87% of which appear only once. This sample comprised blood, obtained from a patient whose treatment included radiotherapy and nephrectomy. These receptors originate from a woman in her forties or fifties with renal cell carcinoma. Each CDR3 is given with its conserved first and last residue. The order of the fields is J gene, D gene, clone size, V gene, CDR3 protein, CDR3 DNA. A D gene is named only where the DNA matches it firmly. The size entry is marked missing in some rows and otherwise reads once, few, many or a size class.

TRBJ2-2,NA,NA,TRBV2,CASLGETGELFF,TGTGCCAGCTTAGGGGAGACCGGGGAGCTGTTTTTT
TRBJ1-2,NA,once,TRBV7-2,CASSLGYYGYTF,TGTGCCAGCAGCTTAGGTTACTATGGCTACACCTTC
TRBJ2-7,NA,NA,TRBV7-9,CASSLGNSYEQYF,TGTGCCAGCAGCTTGGGCAACTCCTACGAGCAGTACTTC
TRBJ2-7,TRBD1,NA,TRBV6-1,CASSETADRGLRDEQYF,TGTGCCAGCAGTGAGACCGCCGACAGGGGGCTAAGAGACGAGCAGTACTTC
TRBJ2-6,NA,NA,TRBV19,CASSIVGTGANVLTF,TGTGCCAGTAGTATAGTAGGGACTGGGGCCAACGTCCTGACTTTC
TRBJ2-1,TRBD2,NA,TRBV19,CASISGSGGNEQFF,TGTGCCAGTATTAGTGGTAGCGGGGGAAATGAGCAGTTCTTC
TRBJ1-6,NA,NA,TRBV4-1,CASSLGEESGRSYNSPLHF,TGCGCCAGCAGCCTAGGTGAGGAATCTGGACGTTCCTATAATTCACCCCTCCACTTT
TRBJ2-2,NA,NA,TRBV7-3,CASSLSPAAGELFF,TGTGCCAGCAGCTTGTCACCAGCCGCCGGGGAGCTGTTTTTT
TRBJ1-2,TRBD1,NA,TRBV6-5,CASRKQGAVGYTF,TGTGCCAGCAGAAAACAGGGGGCCGTAGGCTACACCTTC
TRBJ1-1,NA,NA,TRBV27,CASWDFGRWDTEAFF,TGTGCCAGTTGGGACTTTGGGCGCTGGGACACTGAAGCTTTCTTT
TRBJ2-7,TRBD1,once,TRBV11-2,CASSLSRGSPYEQYF,TGTGCCAGCAGCTTATCCAGGGGGTCCCCCTACGAGCAGTACTTC
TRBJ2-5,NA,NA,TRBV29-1,CSVEQGGQETQYF,TGCAGCGTTGAACAGGGCGGGCAAGAGACCCAGTACTTC
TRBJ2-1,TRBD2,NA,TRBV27,CASSLRTGWGGSYNEQFF,TGTGCCAGCAGTTTAAGAACGGGATGGGGGGGATCCTACAATGAGCAGTTCTTC
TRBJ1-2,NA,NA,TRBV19,CASSFLSPIYGYTF,TGTGCCAGTAGTTTTTTATCCCCCATCTATGGCTACACCTTC
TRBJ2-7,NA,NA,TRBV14,CASRSKQKPHYEQYF,TGTGCCAGCAGATCGAAACAGAAACCCCATTACGAGCAGTACTTC
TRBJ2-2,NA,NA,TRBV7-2,CASSDRPNTGELFF,TGTGCCAGCAGCGACAGACCGAACACCGGGGAGCTGTTTTTT
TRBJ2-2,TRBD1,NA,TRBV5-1,CATARDRSTGELFF,TGCGCCACCGCCCGGGACAGAAGCACCGGGGAGCTGTTTTTT
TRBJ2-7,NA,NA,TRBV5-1,CASGFTDYEQYF,TGCGCCAGCGGGTTCACAGACTACGAGCAGTACTTC
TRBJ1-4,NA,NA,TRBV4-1,CASSQGFRTTNEKLFF,TGCGCCAGCAGCCAAGGGTTTAGGACAACTAATGAAAAACTGTTTTTT
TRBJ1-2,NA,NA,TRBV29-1,CSATLGTYGYTF,TGCAGCGCCACGTTAGGAACCTATGGCTACACCTTC
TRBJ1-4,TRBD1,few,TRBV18,CASSPQQGEIEKLFF,TGTGCCAGCTCACCACAACAGGGGGAAATTGAAAAACTGTTTTTT
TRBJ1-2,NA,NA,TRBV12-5,CASGLVLSVRGDYGYTF,TGTGCTAGTGGTTTGGTACTAAGTGTTAGGGGGGACTATGGCTACACCTTC
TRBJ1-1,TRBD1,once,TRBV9,CASSVGGTDTEAFF,TGTGCCAGCAGCGTAGGGGGGACAGACACTGAAGCTTTCTTT
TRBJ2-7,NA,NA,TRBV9,CASSVASGATYEQYF,TGTGCCAGCAGCGTAGCCTCGGGGGCGACCTACGAGCAGTACTTC
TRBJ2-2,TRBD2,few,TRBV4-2,CASSQARWRRGATGELFF,TGTGCCAGCAGCCAAGCTCGGTGGCGGCGGGGGGCCACCGGGGAGCTGTTTTTT
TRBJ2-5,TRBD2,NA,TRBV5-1,CASSLALAGAETQYF,TGCGCCAGCAGCTTGGCGTTAGCGGGGGCCGAGACCCAGTACTTC
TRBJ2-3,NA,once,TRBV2,CASSESRQIVSTDTQYF,TGTGCCAGCAGTGAAAGTAGACAAATCGTTAGCACAGATACGCAGTATTTT
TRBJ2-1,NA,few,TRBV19,CASSIWVRQGGNEQFF,TGTGCCAGTAGTATATGGGTAAGGCAGGGGGGCAATGAGCAGTTCTTC
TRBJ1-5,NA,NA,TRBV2,CASSTGRNQPQHF,TGTGCCAGCAGTACCGGGCGGAATCAGCCCCAGCATTTT
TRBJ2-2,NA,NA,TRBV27,CASRRSTSNTGELFF,TGTGCCAGCAGGCGCTCCACCTCGAACACCGGGGAGCTGTTTTTT
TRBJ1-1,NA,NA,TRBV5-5,CASSRALPRGNTEAFF,TGTGCCAGCAGCCGAGCTCTACCGAGGGGGAACACTGAAGCTTTCTTT